These 27 T cell receptor beta chains came from one sample sequenced in a study of beta chain features in type 1 diabetes. What was sequenced were expressed TCRB transcripts, since all of the isolated RNA had been reverse transcribed. Assay used: immunoSEQ multiplex PCR; TCRdb lists only in-frame clones, some missing. Of about 140,000 clones listed, about a tenth are singletons. Sequences were obtained from central memory CD4+ T cells from blood. These receptor sequences come from a middle-aged woman in good health.

V is TRBV7-6 and J is TRBJ2-7; D possibly corresponds to TRBD1 (5 bases). The CDR3 runs to 14 residues. V was clipped by 1 base and J by 2 bases, with 9 bases between them. CDR1 SGHVS and CDR2 FNYEAQ come from the germline V gene. The chain's CDR3 is CASSLGTLAYEQYF. CDR3 DNA sequence: TGTGCCAGCAGCTTAGGGACATTGGCCTACGAGCAGTACTTC.

This clone was picked up a small number of times. As DNA, the CDR3 is TGCGCCAGCAGCTTGGGCTCCCAGGGGGTTGCAGAGACCCAGTACTTC. It yields the protein CASSLGSQGVAETQYF. V and J are TRBV5-1 and TRBJ2-5; 7 bases match TRBD1. With 0 bases clipped from V and 4 bases from J, the junction kept 9 bases outside the gene matches. The length of the CDR3 is 16 residues. Germline assignment: CDR1 SGHRS and CDR2 YFSETQ.

This clone was seen more than once but under ten times. The V and J genes are TRBV7-2 and TRBJ2-5; possible D gene TRBD1, 6 bases. Trimming left V 5 bases short and J 3 bases short, with 10 bases between. CDR1 and CDR2 from the germline V gene are SGHTA and FQGNSA. This CDR3 region has 13 residues. CDR3 region: CASSVDRKETQYF. CDR3 bases: TGTGCCAGCAGCGTGGACAGAAAAGAGACCCAGTACTTC.

As concerns this clone: One end of the junction is discordant with germline, which a read error may explain. The chain has TRBV7-2 and TRBJ1-2; no reliable D call. Germline V lookup: CDR1 SGHTA, CDR2 FQGNSA. CDR3 length equals 8 residues. Written as DNA, the CDR3 is TGTGCCAGCAGCTTCGGGGCCTTC. Its translation: CASSFGAF.

CDR3 region: CASSHRIVEYNEQFF. The CDR3 DNA reads as TGTGCCAGCAGCCACCGCATAGTCGAATACAATGAGCAGTTCTTC. The chain links TRBV27 to TRBJ2-1; no reliable D call. The V and J ends lost 6 bases and 4 bases respectively, with 16 bases between them. This CDR3 spans 15 amino acids. Germline CDR1 reads MNHEY; CDR2 reads SMNVEV (reference sequence).

The V call is TRBV5-6, the J call TRBJ1-5, with D perhaps matching TRBD1 (5 bases). V lost 2 bases to trimming and J lost 5 bases, with 14 bases between them. Germline V lookup: CDR1 SGHDT, CDR2 YYEEEE. This CDR3 has 15 residues. The CDR3 DNA sequence: TGTGCCAGCAGCTTCTCTGACAGAGCTTATCAGCCCCAGCATTTT. It encodes CASSFSDRAYQPQHF. Based on the CDR3 plus reference TRBV5-6 and TRBJ1-5, the full variable domain is DAGVTQSPTHLIKTRGQQVTLRCSPKSGHDTVSWYQQALGQGPQFIFQYYEEEERQRGNFPDRFSGHQFPNYSSELNVNALLLGDSALYLCASSFSDRAYQPQHFGDGTRLSIL.

The table lists this clone with a few counts. This chain uses TRBV28 with TRBJ1-1; 8 bases are shared with TRBD1. CDR1 and CDR2 (germline): MDHEN, SYDVKM. CDR3 length: 13 amino acids. The V segment lost 11 bases and the J segment 8 bases; nucleotides outside the gene matches: 13. The CDR3 loop reads CAGSRLGQVEAFF. CDR3 bases: TGTGCCGGATCTAGGCTGGGACAGGTGGAAGCTTTCTTT. The full variable domain, its missing parts supplied by reference TRBV28 and TRBJ1-1, is DVKVTQSSRYLVKRTGEKVFLECVQDMDHENMFWYRQDPGLGLRLIYFSYDVKMKEKGDIPEGYSVSREKKERFSLILESASTNQTSMYLCAGSRLGQVEAFFGQGTRLTVV.

The chain recombines TRBV10-3 with TRBJ2-2; TRBD2 matches 9 bases. The germline V gene has CDR1 ENHRY and CDR2 SYGVKD. The CDR3 length is 15 residues. Trimming took 7 bases from V and 3 from J; bases not matched to a gene: 6. As DNA, the CDR3 is TGTGCCATCAAAACCGGCGGGGGGGACACCGGGGAGCTGTTTTTT. Its protein product is CAIKTGGGDTGELFF.

In the case of this clone: This same CDR3 is encoded by further DNA sequences in the sample. This chain connects TRBV27 to TRBJ1-1; D not resolved. The CDR3 totals 13 residues. CDR1 and CDR2 from the germline V gene are MNHEY and SMNVEV (reference sequence). Trimming took 3 bases from V and 5 from J, leaving 10 bases between them. The DNA of the CDR3 is TGTGCCAGCAGTTTGGAGGGCCGGACTGAAGCTTTCTTT. Protein sequence: CASSLEGRTEAFF.

The chain has TRBV7-9 and TRBJ1-1; a weak D match, TRBD1 (5 bases). Looked up from germline, CDR1 is SEHNR and CDR2 is FQNEAQ (reference sequence). CDR3 length: 13 amino acids. The V gene lost 0 bases and the J gene lost 5 bases, with 7 bases spanning the gap. CDR3 protein: CASSLAEGTEAFF. CDR3 DNA: TGTGCCAGCAGCTTAGCGGAGGGGACTGAAGCTTTCTTT.

V and J are TRBV27 and TRBJ2-7; no firm D call. There are 13 residues in the CDR3. The V gene lost 6 bases and the J gene lost 0 bases, with 9 bases spanning the gap. Germline lookup yields CDR1 MNHEY and CDR2 SMNVEV (reference sequence). The CDR3 DNA reads as TGTGCCAGCAGCCCTGTCCCCTCCTACGAGCAGTACTTC. Translation: CASSPVPSYEQYF.

This clone was seen a few times. This chain joins TRBV10-3 and TRBJ2-1, with D possibly matching TRBD2 (5 bases). The CDR3 has 14 amino acids. Per the germline V gene, CDR1 is ENHRY and CDR2 is SYGVKD. Trimming cost V 0 bases and J 6 bases, with 9 bases left between them. This CDR3 is CAISESRGRNEQFF. Written as DNA, the CDR3 is TGTGCCATCAGTGAGTCACGAGGGCGCAATGAGCAGTTCTTC.

This clone was observed a few times. The chain recombines TRBV5-1 with TRBJ1-4, with 8 positions matching TRBD1. CDR1 SGHRS and CDR2 YFSETQ come from the germline V gene. CDR3 size: 19 residues. V lost 0 bases, J lost 0 bases, and 10 bases stayed unmatched. The CDR3 sequence is CASSLGLNADRATNEKLFF. As DNA, the CDR3 is TGCGCCAGCAGCTTGGGGCTCAACGCGGACAGGGCAACTAATGAAAAACTGTTTTTT.

This clone was observed a handful of times. The chain has TRBV29-1 and TRBJ1-1; D ambiguous. This CDR3 is built from 13 residues. Germline V CDR1 and CDR2: SQVTM, ANQGSEA. Trimming pared 4 bases from V and 3 bases from J, leaving 12 bases between. CDR3 sequence (DNA): TGCAGCGTTGCCGGGATAGGAGACACTGAAGCTTTCTTT. Protein product: CSVAGIGDTEAFF.

At least ten counts were recorded for this clone. The chain combines TRBV7-2 with TRBJ2-1; 13 nucleotides align to TRBD2. Germline V lookup: CDR1 SGHTA, CDR2 FQGNSA. V shed 1 base and J 15 bases; nucleotides not matched to a gene: 9. The CDR3 extends over 15 amino acids. CDR3 loop: CASSLGLAGGQTLFF. In DNA form, the CDR3 reads TGTGCCAGCAGCTTAGGACTAGCGGGGGGTCAGACTTTGTTCTTC. The full variable domain, with the rest looked up from reference TRBV7-2 and TRBJ2-1, is GAGVSQSPSNKVTEKGKDVELRCDPISGHTALYWYRQSLGQGLEFLIYFQGNSAPDKSGLPSDRFSAERTGGSVSTLTIQRTQQEDSAVYLCASSLGLAGGQTLFFGPGTRLTVL.

This clone was seen only a few times. The CDR3 nucleotides read TGCGCCAGCAGCTTGGGGGACTACCCCACAGATACGCAGTATTTT. Protein product: CASSLGDYPTDTQYF. This sequence joins TRBV5-1 and TRBJ2-3; 7 nucleotides match TRBD2. This CDR3 is 15 amino acids long. V lost 0 bases, J lost 2 bases, and 3 bases stayed unmatched. Germline V gene data show CDR1 as SGHRS and CDR2 as YFSETQ.

This clone was detected a few times. V and J are TRBV11-2 and TRBJ2-3; D is ambiguous. The CDR3 has 14 residues. CDR1 and CDR2 from the germline V gene are SGHAT and FQNNGV. Trimming cost V 0 bases and J 2 bases, with 6 bases left between them. The chain's CDR3 is CASSLERVTDTQYF. CDR3 nucleotides: TGTGCCAGCAGCTTAGAGCGAGTCACAGATACGCAGTATTTT.

This clone was detected only a few times. The chain couples TRBV5-1 to TRBJ2-1, with a tentative D call TRBD2 (6 bases). V lost 2 bases, J lost 8 bases, and 17 bases lay in between. The CDR3 covers 15 residues. Germline V gene sequence: CDR1 SGHRS, CDR2 YFSETQ. CDR3 nucleotide sequence: TGCGCCAGCAGCTTTGGGGCGGGGTCTCGCTATGAGCAGTTCTTC. This translates into CASSFGAGSRYEQFF.

This clone turned up a few times. The chain combines TRBV27 with TRBJ1-6, with TRBD1 matching 7 bases. V gave up 6 bases and J gave up 4 bases; unmatched junction bases: 9. The CDR3 is made up of 16 amino acids. CDR1 and CDR2 from the germline V gene are MNHEY and SMNVEV (reference sequence). This CDR3 is CASSFIRDRYNSPLHF. The CDR3 bases are TGTGCCAGCAGCTTCATCCGGGACAGATATAATTCACCCCTCCACTTT.

This clone occurred a few times. The genes are TRBV10-3 and TRBJ2-3; 7 nucleotides match TRBD1. V was pared by 6 bases and J by 2 bases, with 8 bases of the junction left unmatched. The CDR3 contains 15 residues. Germline V lookup: CDR1 ENHRY, CDR2 SYGVKD. For the CDR3, the DNA is TGTGCCATCAGGCCGGGACAGAGATACACAGATACGCAGTATTTT. Residues: CAIRPGQRYTDTQYF.

The chain uses TRBV9 and TRBJ1-2; tentative D call: TRBD1 (6 bases). This CDR3 contains 17 residues. In germline, CDR1 is SGDLS, CDR2 YYNGEE. Trimming removed 4 bases from V and 6 bases from J, with 25 bases in between. CDR3 sequence (DNA): TGTGCCAGCAGCCCGACATTAGGGGGGGCGAGGGGTAATGGCTACACCTTC. Protein: CASSPTLGGARGNGYTF.

In this sample, this clone turned up a few times. The chain couples TRBV5-8 to TRBJ2-2, with D possibly TRBD2 on 5 matching bases. Trimming removed 1 base from V and 1 base from J, with 8 bases in between. The CDR3 loop spans 15 amino acids. Germline CDR1 reads SGHTS; CDR2 reads YDEGEE. DNA for the CDR3: TGTGCCAGCAGCTTGACGGACTGGAACACCGGGGAGCTGTTTTTT. It yields the protein CASSLTDWNTGELFF.

The V call is TRBV27, the J call TRBJ2-3, with unresolved D. Germline-derived CDR1 and CDR2 are MNHEY and SMNVEV (reference sequence). The CDR3 has 15 amino acids. Trimming pared 3 bases from V and 3 bases from J, leaving 13 bases between. CDR3 loop: CASSFLAAITDTQYF. The CDR3 nucleotides are TGTGCCAGCAGTTTCCTGGCGGCCATAACAGATACGCAGTATTTT.

V and J are TRBV28 and TRBJ2-2; no clear D. Germline values: CDR1 MDHEN, CDR2 SYDVKM. Trimming shortened V by 7 bases and J by 2 bases, and 11 bases separated the two germline ends. The CDR3 runs 14 residues. The CDR3 DNA follows: TGTGCCAGCATCCGGAGCCAAAACACCGGGGAGCTGTTTTTT. This encodes CASIRSQNTGELFF.

This clone was found a few times. The V and J genes are TRBV11-2 and TRBJ2-7; D remains unclear. Deletions cut 3 bases from V and 3 bases from J, with 9 bases between. CDR1 is SGHAT and CDR2 is FQNNGV in the germline V gene. This CDR3 contains 13 residues. DNA for the CDR3: TGTGCCAGCAGCTTGGCAGGATACTACGAGCAGTACTTC. It yields the protein CASSLAGYYEQYF.

This clone was detected many times. The junction and the germline gene differ at one end; a read error may be behind it. The J gene is TRBJ1-3, the V gene TRBV9; no clear D gene. CDR1 SGDLS and CDR2 YYNGEE come from the germline V gene. The CDR3 sequence is 13 residues long. The DNA for the CDR3 is TGTGCCAGCAGCGTAGCTGAGCATTCAACGGGTCCTTTT. This encodes CASSVAEHSTGPF.

This clone occurred a few times. V gene TRBV27 combines with J gene TRBJ1-3; 7 bases line up with TRBD1. Unmatched junction bases numbered 3, after V lost 5 bases and J lost 2 bases. Germline V gene lookup returns CDR1 MNHEY and CDR2 SMNVEV (reference sequence). The CDR3 is 14 amino acids. CDR3 DNA sequence: TGTGCCAGCAGTCGAACAGGGGCTGGAAACACCATATATTTT. Amino acid sequence: CASSRTGAGNTIYF.